The entry below gives a single T cell receptor beta chain sequence along with its context. As yet, its antigen is unknown. UMI-labeled 5' RACE generated the TCR beta libraries. With the 5' RACE reads reprocessed, TCRdb shows one record per CDR3 protein and no DNA. The sample yields about 10,000 distinct CDR3 sequences, of which the top ten take up 20% to 25%. The data are from a study of human CD8 memory T cell subsets. Study-level results: Similarly high diversity marked stem-like memory and precursor exhausted T cells, unlike effector memory cells.

The CDR3 totals 14 residues. Germline CDR1 reads SGHTA; CDR2 reads FQGNSA. The TCR originated in a human donor in good health. The chain joins TRBV7-2 to TRBJ2-1. Sequenced: CD8+ T cells from PBMCs. The CDR3 loop is CASSPAGWYNEQFF.